This T cell receptor (beta chain) appears in the sequencing data of a study of glioma-infiltrating T cells. Study findings and constraints: Non-neoplastic patients had below-expected tissue-blood divergence, while all gliomas exceeded expectation. CDR3 overlap between tissue and blood was very small.

Amplification of TCR alpha and beta CDR3 regions from RNA used iRepertoire nested multiplex PCR. MiXCR was run by TCRdb on the multiplex PCR reads, yielding one entry per CDR3 protein. Of more than 20,000 distinct CDR3 sequences listed, around 24% are singletons. The CDR3 has 14 amino acids. Germline CDR1 and CDR2: SGHTA and FQGNSA. Regarding this clonotype: Its specificity is unknown. One end of the junction does not line up with germline, which may come from a read error.

The TCR was taken from a human donor with low-grade glioma or glioblastoma, undergoing nonglioma brain surgery, or in good health (not recorded which). The V gene is TRBV7-2, the J gene TRBJ2-5; D gene uncertain. The sequencing input was glioma tissue, nonneoplastic brain tissue, or PBMCs (not recorded which). CDR3 amino acids: CASILHGKRETQCF. The CDR3 region has the DNA TGTGCCAGCATCTTACACGGAAAGCGAGAGACCCAGTGCTTC.